A selection of T cell receptor beta chains follows, all from one sample in a study of PD-L1 blockade in urothelial cancer. Sequencing used immunoSEQ multiplex PCR; TCRdb keeps in-frame clones, though not all of them. The sample records more than 80,000 clones, roughly 82% being singletons. Sequenced here: PBMCs, sampled around atezolizumab (anti-PD-L1) treatment. These TCRs come from a man in his 70s with urothelial cancer. The conserved cysteine and the conserved F or W are not part of the CDR3 here. The order of the fields is V gene, J gene, clone size, CDR3 protein. Clone size is shown for a subset of rows, as once, few, many or a class of expanded clone.

TRBV11-3,TRBJ1-3,NA,ASSLRQGSYGNTIY
TRBV6-5,TRBJ2-3,few,ASSPFPSDTQY
TRBV29-1,TRBJ1-1,NA,SVEPGFTEAF
TRBV5-4,TRBJ2-1,NA,ASSLNTGTSGVNEQF
TRBV5-1,TRBJ2-1,NA,ASSTPNNEQF
TRBV12-5,TRBJ2-1,NA,ASGGQASYNEQF
TRBV7-9,TRBJ2-3,NA,ASSLGGTITDTQY
TRBV6-6,TRBJ1-1,NA,ASSYSEQGRAF
TRBV29-1,TRBJ2-1,NA,SGSFAYNEQF
TRBV5-1,TRBJ1-1,NA,ASSHREGSTEAF
TRBV11-2,TRBJ2-1,NA,ASGDYSSYNEQF
TRBV7-9,TRBJ1-1,few,ASSRGTANTEAF
TRBV9,TRBJ2-3,NA,ASSSWTSDIPDTQY
TRBV5-1,TRBJ2-1,once,ASSPWGSGRESYNEQF
TRBV5-1,TRBJ2-1,NA,ASSSDLASFYNEQF
TRBV7-9,TRBJ1-6,NA,ASSFTTPYNSPLH
TRBV10-3,TRBJ2-7,few,AISEGLAGARS
TRBV4-3,TRBJ1-5,NA,ASSPWAGGNQPQH
TRBV29-1,TRBJ1-1,NA,SVLKVGDTEAF
TRBV5-4,TRBJ2-2,NA,ASSTGTNTGELF
TRBV5-4,TRBJ1-1,NA,ASSLQGDEAF
TRBV21-1,TRBJ2-7,NA,ASARRGRNVLIHEQY
TRBV4-3,TRBJ1-1,NA,ASSQERGWTEAF
TRBV2,TRBJ2-4,few,ASRARDRVVKNIQY
TRBV30,TRBJ2-3,NA,AWSKEAFTDTQY
TRBV10-3,TRBJ1-2,NA,AISGKGATNYGYT
TRBV7-3,TRBJ2-7,NA,ASSLRAGGIYEQY
TRBV2,TRBJ1-2,NA,ASSEDRAA
TRBV18,TRBJ1-2,NA,ASSPEGAPWGYT
TRBV21-1,TRBJ1-1,NA,ASSSGTGINTEAF
TRBV5-1,TRBJ2-7,NA,ASSFDRSSYEQY
TRBV18,TRBJ2-3,NA,ASSPPSRVGDTQY
TRBV2,TRBJ1-2,few,ASSVLRQGDGYT
TRBV19,TRBJ1-6,NA,ATRRGTGGDSPLH
TRBV7-2,TRBJ2-7,NA,ASSLFGTDNYEQY
TRBV27,TRBJ1-1,NA,ASSFVGTPQYTEAF
TRBV5-1,TRBJ2-2,NA,ASKETGGSGELF
TRBV5-1,TRBJ2-7,NA,ASSFRTDFYEQY
TRBV11-2,TRBJ2-3,NA,ASSSERGAADTQY
TRBV18,TRBJ2-4,few,ASSPRVSVAKNIQY
TRBV4-2,TRBJ2-7,NA,ASSQGGSGPYEQY
TRBV20-1,TRBJ2-1,once,SGGRNNEQF
TRBV7-9,TRBJ1-2,NA,ASSLATGVSGT
TRBV7-6,TRBJ2-5,NA,ASSLGLAGVQETQY